A single sample is the source of the 29 T cell receptor beta chains below, sequenced in a study of T cell changes during pregnancy in multiple sclerosis. Clones were sequenced by immunoSEQ multiplex PCR, and TCRdb holds only the in-frame ones, with some missing. The profile shows fewer than 75,000 clones, 75% to 95% of them singletons. The input for sequencing was peripheral blood, taken after pregnancy. Source of these receptors: a female donor in good health, enrolled as a control in a pregnancy study.

The V and J genes are TRBV15 and TRBJ2-1, with 9 bases lining up with TRBD1. The CDR3 loop spans 14 amino acids. The junction had 7 bases not matched to a gene; V was cut back by 5 bases and J by 8 bases. Germline V gene sequence: CDR1 LNHNV, CDR2 YYDKDF (reference sequence). CDR3 bases: TGTGCCACCAGCGGGGGACAGGGCGTAGATGAGCAGTTCTTC. It is translated as CATSGGQGVDEQFF.

This chain connects TRBV7-2 to TRBJ2-5; TRBD2 might be the D (5 bases). V was pared by 2 bases and J by 5 bases, with 12 bases between. The CDR3 length is 14 residues. Germline-derived CDR1 and CDR2 are SGHTA and FQGNSA. The CDR3 protein is CASSLFGLGETQYF. CDR3 DNA: TGTGCCAGCAGCTTATTTGGACTCGGGGAGACCCAGTACTTC.

V usage is TRBV28 and J usage is TRBJ2-2, with D possibly TRBD2 on 6 matching bases. V was trimmed by 7 bases and J by 7 bases, leaving 13 bases between them. CDR1 is MDHEN and CDR2 is SYDVKM in the germline V gene. This CDR3 contains 13 residues. As DNA, the CDR3 is TGTGCCAGCAAGGACTACGGGTACGGGGAGCTGTTTTTT. Protein product: CASKDYGYGELFF.

The count of this clone is one. The rearrangement uses TRBV19 and TRBJ1-4; 8 bases line up with TRBD1. The CDR3 has 16 amino acids. Per germline, CDR1 LNHDA and CDR2 SQIVND (reference sequence). Germline trimming cut 4 bases from V and 7 bases from J; bases unmatched to any gene: 11. The DNA of the CDR3 is TGTGCCAGTAGTACAGGGGGCGCTTCCCGGACTGAAAAACTGTTTTTT. Translated, it gives CASSTGGASRTEKLFF.

The chain carries TRBV2 and TRBJ2-3; TRBD1 agrees at 8 bases. CDR1 and CDR2 (germline): SNHLY, FYNNEI. V lost 10 bases to trimming and J lost 1 base; unmatched junction nucleotides: 7. The CDR3 has 14 residues. The DNA of the CDR3 is TGTGCCACCGACAGGGGATGGGGCACAGATACGCAGTATTTT. Its translation is CATDRGWGTDTQYF.

This clone was observed a handful of times. This rearrangement joins TRBV6-6 to TRBJ1-2, with D possibly TRBD1 on 5 matching bases. V was shortened by 7 bases and J by 1 base, with 19 bases between the two germline ends. Germline loops: CDR1 MNHNY, CDR2 SVGAGI (reference sequence). The CDR3 sequence is 16 residues long. The CDR3 sequence: CASTMRGGLLNYGYTF. Written as DNA, the CDR3 is TGTGCCAGCACCATGCGGGGCGGACTTCTTAACTATGGCTACACCTTC.

The gene calls are TRBV5-1 and TRBJ2-7; no clear D gene. CDR1 and CDR2 from the germline V gene are SGHRS and YFSETQ. The CDR3 loop spans 14 amino acids. Trimming left V 2 bases short and J 5 bases short, with 14 bases between. As DNA, the CDR3 is TGCGCCAGCAGCTTAATGTCTAGGATCCACGAGCAGTACTTC. Its translation is CASSLMSRIHEQYF. Variable domain in full (rest from reference TRBV5-1 and TRBJ2-7): KAGVTQTPRYLIKTRGQQVTLSCSPISGHRSVSWYQQTPGQGLQFLFEYFSETQRNKGNFPGRFSGRQFSNSRSEMNVSTLELGDSALYLCASSLMSRIHEQYFGPGTRLTVT.

This chain uses TRBV7-6 with TRBJ2-1; 8 bases match TRBD1. Germline V CDR1 and CDR2: SGHVS, FNYEAQ. The CDR3 has 15 residues. The V gene end was trimmed by 2 bases and the J gene end by 6 bases; junction bases not matched to a gene: 6. CDR3 residues: CASSLFGTGVNEQFF. DNA of the CDR3: TGTGCCAGCAGCTTATTTGGGACAGGAGTCAATGAGCAGTTCTTC. The variable domain in full, with the rest retrieved from reference TRBV7-6 and TRBJ2-1, is GAGVSQSPRYKVTKRGQDVALRCDPISGHVSLYWYRQALGQGPEFLTYFNYEAQQDKSGLPNDRFSAERPEGSISTLTIQRTEQRDSAMYRCASSLFGTGVNEQFFGPGTRLTVL.

The CDR3 here is CASSLTGGSTEAFF. CDR3 sequence (DNA): TGTGCCAGCAGCCTCACAGGGGGCTCGACTGAAGCTTTCTTT. The chain uses TRBV5-6 and TRBJ1-1; 9 nucleotides line up with TRBD1. V lost 4 bases and J lost 5; bases outside the gene matches: 6. CDR3 length: 14 amino acids. The germline V gene encodes CDR1 SGHDT and CDR2 YYEEEE.

With regard to this clone: Compared with germline, one end of the junction differs, possibly owing to a read error. V usage is TRBV6-4 and J usage is TRBJ1-1, with a weak D call TRBD1 (5 bases). Germline V gene data show CDR1 as MRHNA and CDR2 as SNTAGT. The CDR3 spans 14 residues. For the CDR3, the DNA is TGTACCAGCAGTGACTCCACAGGAACCTCTGAAGCTTTCTTT. It is translated as CTSSDSTGTSEAFF.

The rearrangement uses TRBV4-3 and TRBJ2-7; TRBD2 is a possible D gene (7 bases). Deletions cut 0 bases from V and 2 bases from J, with 14 bases between. The CDR3 has 16 amino acids. Germline V gene lookup returns CDR1 LGHNA and CDR2 YSLEER. The CDR3 region has the DNA TGCGCCAGCAGCCAAGATAGGGGGGGAGGAACCTACGAGCAGTACTTC. Its protein is CASSQDRGGGTYEQYF.

V and J are TRBV10-3 and TRBJ1-1; 9 bases are shared with TRBD1. The CDR3 consists of 14 residues. Losses at the gene ends were 7 bases for V and 6 bases for J; bases not matched to a gene: 9. Germline assignment: CDR1 ENHRY and CDR2 SYGVKD. CDR3 DNA: TGTGCCATCATGGCGGGACAGGGATTTGCTGAAGCTTTCTTT. Protein: CAIMAGQGFAEAFF.

V and J are TRBV5-4 and TRBJ2-3, with 9 bases that match TRBD1. Germline CDR1 and CDR2: SGHNT and YYREEE (reference sequence). The CDR3 runs 16 residues. V shed 4 bases, J shed 0 bases, and the junction held 6 bases outside the gene matches. CDR3 coding DNA: TGTGCCAGCAGCCCCGGGACAGGGTATAGCACAGATACGCAGTATTTT. Protein sequence: CASSPGTGYSTDTQYF.

V usage is TRBV30 and J usage is TRBJ1-4, with D maybe TRBD1 (6 bases). The germline V gene has CDR1 GTSNPN and CDR2 SVGIG (reference sequence). V lost 8 bases and J lost 3, with 10 bases in between. The CDR3 totals 12 residues. The CDR3 spells CAGQRPNEKLFF. DNA for the CDR3: TGTGCCGGACAGAGACCTAATGAAAAACTGTTTTTT.

The V gene is TRBV6-5, the J gene TRBJ1-1; D uncertain. The germline CDR1 and CDR2 sequences are MNHEY and SVGAGI. The V end was cut by 0 bases, the J end by 6 bases, with 14 bases between. This CDR3 has 15 amino acids. The CDR3 reads CASSYSSKRGAEAFF. The CDR3 DNA reads TGTGCCAGCAGTTACTCGAGTAAAAGAGGCGCTGAAGCTTTCTTT.

In nucleotides, the CDR3 is TGCGCCAGCAGCCAGGGAAATCTCGGGGAGCTGTTTTTT. Its translation: CASSQGNLGELFF. V is TRBV5-1 and J is TRBJ2-2; the D gene is possibly TRBD1 (5 bases). There are 13 residues in the CDR3. Per germline, CDR1 SGHRS and CDR2 YFSETQ. Trimming cost V 4 bases and J 7 bases, with 11 bases left between them. Full variable domain (rest looked up from reference TRBV5-1 and TRBJ2-2): KAGVTQTPRYLIKTRGQQVTLSCSPISGHRSVSWYQQTPGQGLQFLFEYFSETQRNKGNFPGRFSGRQFSNSRSEMNVSTLELGDSALYLCASSQGNLGELFFGEGSRLTVL.

The chain is built from TRBV27 and TRBJ2-5, with 10 bases fitting TRBD1. Germline-derived CDR1 and CDR2 are MNHEY and SMNVEV (reference sequence). The V gene end was trimmed by 4 bases and the J gene end by 5 bases; junction bases not matched to a gene: 7. The CDR3 is 15 residues long. DNA of the CDR3: TGTGCCAGCAGTTCTCCGACAGGGGGCGGGGAGACCCAGTACTTC. Translating it yields CASSSPTGGGETQYF.

The rearrangement joins TRBV7-9 to TRBJ1-2, with D perhaps matching TRBD1 (5 bases). This CDR3 has 15 residues. Germline V gives CDR1 SEHNR, CDR2 FQNEAQ (reference sequence). Trimming left V 1 base short and J 5 bases short, with 14 bases between. CDR3 nucleotide sequence: TGTGCCAGCAGCTTAGGTCAGGGCCTTCAGTATGGCTACACCTTC. Protein sequence: CASSLGQGLQYGYTF. The complete variable domain, with remaining parts taken from reference TRBV7-9 and TRBJ1-2, reads DTGVSQNPRHKITKRGQNVTFRCDPISEHNRLYWYRQTLGQGPEFLTYFQNEAQLEKSRLLSDRFSAERPKGSFSTLEIQRTEQGDSAMYLCASSLGQGLQYGYTFGSGTRLTVV.

The V gene is TRBV27, the J gene TRBJ2-7, with D possibly matching TRBD2 (6 bases). The CDR3 runs 16 residues. CDR1 MNHEY and CDR2 SMNVEV come from the germline V gene (reference sequence). With 3 bases removed from V and 3 bases from J, the gap between germline ends came to 18 bases. Here the CDR3 reads CASSFSRGAGNYEQYF. The CDR3 DNA reads TGTGCCAGCAGTTTTTCCCGAGGTGCGGGAAACTACGAGCAGTACTTC.

The rearrangement joins TRBV5-1 to TRBJ1-2; possible D gene TRBD1, 6 bases. CDR1 SGHRS and CDR2 YFSETQ come from the germline V gene. The CDR3 extends over 15 amino acids. V was trimmed by 4 bases and J by 1 base, leaving 14 bases between them. As DNA, the CDR3 is TGCGCCAGCAGCCCCGGACAGAGTTTTAACTATGGCTACACCTTC. Its translation: CASSPGQSFNYGYTF. Filled out from reference TRBV5-1 and TRBJ1-2, the complete variable domain reads KAGVTQTPRYLIKTRGQQVTLSCSPISGHRSVSWYQQTPGQGLQFLFEYFSETQRNKGNFPGRFSGRQFSNSRSEMNVSTLELGDSALYLCASSPGQSFNYGYTFGSGTRLTVV.

The chain is built from TRBV12-2 and TRBJ1-1; the table's D call TRBD1 went unverified against the DNA. TRBV12-2 is a pseudogene segment. The CDR3 has 16 amino acids. The CDR3 region has the DNA TGTGCAAGTCGCTTCAGGGACAGACAGGGTGAAACTGAAGCTTTCTTT. It translates to CASRFRDRQGETEAFF.

The gene calls are TRBV15 and TRBJ2-1; TRBD2 aligns across 11 bases. Losses at the gene ends were 1 base for V and 10 bases for J; bases not matched to a gene: 6. The germline V gene encodes CDR1 LNHNV and CDR2 YYDKDF (reference sequence). The CDR3 extends over 15 amino acids. This CDR3 reads CATSRGLAGGEEQFF. CDR3 in DNA: TGTGCCACCAGCAGAGGTCTAGCGGGGGGAGAGGAGCAGTTCTTC.

The chain has TRBV11-2 and TRBJ1-1; no clear D gene. Germline-derived CDR1 and CDR2 are SGHAT and FQNNGV. Trimming took 0 bases from V and 3 from J, leaving 11 bases between them. The CDR3 loop spans 15 amino acids. The CDR3 coding sequence is TGTGCCAGCAGCTTAGATCGGGGATATGACACTGAAGCTTTCTTT. This gives the protein CASSLDRGYDTEAFF.

The V gene is TRBV10-3, the J gene TRBJ1-2, with a possible D match to TRBD1 (6 bases). CDR1 and CDR2 (germline): ENHRY, SYGVKD. The CDR3 length is 13 residues. The V end lost 11 bases, the J end lost 6 bases, and 19 bases lay between the germline ends. The CDR3 region has the DNA TGTGCCGCCCGGGGAGACAGGATCGATGGCTACACCTTC. This codes for CAARGDRIDGYTF.

As concerns this clone: A much larger clonotype is one base distant, so this may be a read error. V usage is TRBV9 and J usage is TRBJ2-7; the D gene is possibly TRBD1 (6 bases). This CDR3 comprises 13 residues. CDR1 is SGDLS and CDR2 is YYNGEE in the germline V gene. The ends were cut back, 2 bases at V and 0 bases at J, with 6 bases in the middle. The CDR3: CASSVTGSYEQYF. The CDR3 nucleotides are TGTGCCAGCAGCGTGACAGGCTCCTACGAGCAGTACTTC.

The chain employs TRBV4-3 and TRBJ2-7; D is undetermined. V gave up 0 bases and J gave up 4 bases, with 10 bases separating them. The CDR3 is made up of 14 amino acids. The germline gives CDR1 LGHNA, CDR2 YSLEER. DNA of the CDR3: TGCGCCAGCAGCCAAGAAGTAGTTCTTTACGAGCAGTACTTC. This gives the protein CASSQEVVLYEQYF.

This clone was counted once. The chain uses TRBV11-2 and TRBJ2-7, with D possibly TRBD1 on 8 matching bases. This CDR3 is 14 amino acids long. The germline gives CDR1 SGHAT, CDR2 FQNNGV. Trimming removed 2 bases from V and 7 bases from J, with 15 bases in between. This CDR3 reads CASSLLNRGGEQYF. In DNA form, the CDR3 reads TGTGCCAGCAGCTTATTAAACAGGGGGGGGGAGCAGTACTTC.

The chain uses TRBV19 and TRBJ2-1; perhaps TRBD1 as D (6 bases). V lost 3 bases and J lost 7, with 16 bases in between. CDR1 and CDR2 (germline): LNHDA, SQIVND (reference sequence). This CDR3 is built from 15 residues. The CDR3 DNA follows: TGTGCCAGTAGTATGTCACGGCCAAGGGGGAATGAGCAGTTCTTC. It yields the protein CASSMSRPRGNEQFF.

The chain combines TRBV7-9 with TRBJ2-7; 10 bases are shared with TRBD2. Trimming removed 5 bases from V and 2 bases from J; junction bases left unmatched: 18. The CDR3 consists of 19 residues. Germline V gene sequence: CDR1 SEHNR, CDR2 FQNEAQ (reference sequence). The CDR3 DNA reads as TGTGCCAGCAGCCTTCGGACCCTCACGACTAGCGGGTTACCCTACGAGCAGTACTTC. This codes for CASSLRTLTTSGLPYEQYF.